One and the same sample provided the 20 T cell receptor beta chains below, sequenced in a study of glioma-infiltrating T cells. The iRepertoire nested amplicon-rescue multiplex PCR amplified TCR alpha and beta CDR3s from RNA. One entry per CDR3 protein, called by TCRdb with MiXCR from the multiplex PCR reads. This table has under 200,000 distinct CDR3 sequences, around 30% appearing once. Sequencing was carried out using glioma tissue, nonneoplastic brain tissue, or PBMCs (not recorded which). The receptors here all came from a human donor with low-grade glioma or glioblastoma, undergoing nonglioma brain surgery, or in good health (not recorded which).

There are many counts of this clonotype. This chain uses TRBV4-2 with TRBJ1-4, with 9 bases lining up with TRBD1. Trimming cost V 2 bases and J 8 bases; bases outside gene matches: 9. The CDR3 is 16 amino acids. Germline lookup yields CDR1 LGHNA and CDR2 YNFKEQ. The CDR3 nucleotides read TGTGCCAGCAGCCAACCTATGACAGGGGGAGAAGAAAAACTGTTTTTT. Translated: CASSQPMTGGEEKLFF.

In this sample, this clonotype turned up many times. The rearrangement joins TRBV18 to TRBJ2-1; D unresolved. The length of the CDR3 is 16 residues. Germline V CDR1 and CDR2: KGHSH, LQKENI. Trimming removed 0 bases at V and 3 bases at J, with 12 bases between. CDR3 nucleotides: TGTGCCAGCTCACCACCGGGATCACTCGTCTACAATGAGCAGTTCTTC. It specifies CASSPPGSLVYNEQFF.

This clonotype has at least ten counts. This chain connects TRBV20-1 to TRBJ2-7; 9 bases fit TRBD2. The CDR3 is made up of 15 amino acids. Germline loops: CDR1 DFQATT, CDR2 SNEGSKA (reference sequence). V was clipped by 0 bases and J by 2 bases; unmatched bases: 5. This chain's CDR3 is CSARDFGGRAYEQYF. CDR3 DNA sequence: TGCAGTGCTAGAGATTTCGGCGGGAGGGCCTACGAGCAGTACTTC.

This chain joins TRBV30 and TRBJ1-6; unclear D gene. Germline CDR1 is GTSNPN and CDR2 is SVGIG (reference sequence). The CDR3 spans 14 residues. Trimming left V 7 bases short and J 0 bases short, with 10 bases between. As DNA, the CDR3 is TGTGCCTCGGGTACCTCCTCCTATAATTCACCCCTCCACTTT. Translating it yields CASGTSSYNSPLHF. Drawing the rest from reference TRBV30 and TRBJ1-6, the complete variable domain is SQTIHQWPATLVQPVGSPLSLECTVEGTSNPNLYWYRQAAGRGLQLLFYSVGIGQISSEVPQNLSASRPQDRQFILSSKKLLLSDSGFYLCASGTSSYNSPLHFGNGTRLTVT.

The rearrangement joins TRBV6-5 to TRBJ2-5; 10 bases align to TRBD1. The CDR3 is made up of 15 amino acids. V lost 7 bases to trimming and J lost 7 bases; unmatched junction nucleotides: 12. CDR1 and CDR2 (germline): MNHEY, SVGAGI. Here the CDR3 reads CASTPSGQGMGTQYF. The CDR3 coding sequence is TGTGCCAGCACCCCATCGGGACAGGGGATGGGGACCCAGTACTTC.

The J gene is TRBJ1-6, the V gene TRBV20-1; TRBD1 matches 9 bases. The CDR3 loop spans 14 amino acids. The germline V gene encodes CDR1 DFQATT and CDR2 SNEGSKA (reference sequence). The junction had 5 bases not matched to a gene; V was cut back by 4 bases and J by 7 bases. CDR3 coding DNA: TGCAGTGCTAAGTGGGGACAGGGAAATTCACCCCTCCACTTT. Protein: CSAKWGQGNSPLHF.

A remark on this clonotype: Possible read error: a much larger clone is one base away. This rearrangement joins TRBV4-1 to TRBJ2-3; a possible D gene is TRBD1 (6 bases). The end of the DNA is better explained by TRBJ1-1, so the J call may be wrong. This CDR3 contains 22 residues. Per germline, CDR1 MGHRA and CDR2 YSYEKL. The CDR3: CASSQESGWGGFSVSVNAEAFF. The CDR3 bases are TGCGCCAGCAGCCAAGAATCTGGTTGGGGGGGCTTTTCAGTTTCTGTGAACGCTGAAGCTTTCTTT.

The table lists this clonotype with many counts. V gene TRBV7-8 combines with J gene TRBJ2-1; a possible D gene is TRBD2 (5 bases). Deletions cut 1 base from V and 7 bases from J, with 11 bases between. The CDR3 covers 14 residues. Germline V gives CDR1 SGHVS, CDR2 FQNEAQ. The CDR3 DNA sequence: TGTGCCAGCAGCTTAGAATTAGAGGGTAATGAGCAGTTCTTC. This encodes CASSLELEGNEQFF.

This clonotype has at least ten counts. CDR3 residues: CASSLISYSGTRSSEQFF. The CDR3 bases are TGTGCCAGCAGCTTAATCTCCTATAGCGGGACCAGAAGCAGTGAGCAGTTCTTC. This chain uses TRBV7-2 with TRBJ2-1; 8 bases align to TRBD2. The V segment lost 2 bases and the J segment 9 bases; nucleotides outside the gene matches: 18. Per the germline V gene, CDR1 is SGHTA and CDR2 is FQGNSA. The CDR3 is 18 residues long. The complete variable domain, with remaining parts taken from reference TRBV7-2 and TRBJ2-1, reads GAGVSQSPSNKVTEKGKDVELRCDPISGHTALYWYRQSLGQGLEFLIYFQGNSAPDKSGLPSDRFSAERTGGSVSTLTIQRTQQEDSAVYLCASSLISYSGTRSSEQFFGPGTRLTVL.

This chain uses TRBV4-3 with TRBJ2-2; TRBD2 might be the D (6 bases). The germline V and J ends were trimmed by 2 bases and 0 bases, with 10 bases remaining between them. Looked up from germline, CDR1 is LGHNA and CDR2 is YSLEER. The CDR3 length is 16 residues. CDR3: CASSQMTGANTGELFF. DNA for the CDR3: TGCGCCAGCAGCCAAATGACGGGGGCGAACACCGGGGAGCTGTTTTTT.

In this sample, this clonotype turned up many times. V is TRBV7-8 and J is TRBJ2-7, with 7 bases lining up with TRBD1. The germline V gene has CDR1 SGHVS and CDR2 FQNEAQ. This CDR3 is 14 amino acids long. V lost 4 bases to trimming and J lost 2 bases; unmatched junction nucleotides: 5. CDR3 sequence: CASSYGQVPYEQYF. The CDR3 region has the DNA TGTGCCAGCAGCTACGGACAGGTCCCCTACGAGCAGTACTTC.

A note on this clonotype: One end of the junction varies from germline; a read error may be responsible. The chain carries TRBV19 and TRBJ2-1, with 9 bases lining up with TRBD2. CDR1 LNHDA and CDR2 SQIVND come from the germline V gene (reference sequence). CDR3 length: 14 residues. This chain's CDR3 is CANSRLAAYNEQFF. CDR3 nucleotides: TGTGCCAATAGTCGACTAGCGGCCTACAATGAGCAGTTCTTC.

This clonotype has a count of ten or more. The chain couples TRBV6-1 to TRBJ2-3, with 9 positions matching TRBD1. The CDR3 length is 14 residues. V lost 4 bases to trimming and J lost 5 bases; unmatched junction nucleotides: 4. The germline gives CDR1 MNHNS, CDR2 SASEGT. CDR3 protein: CASSGTGGKDTQYF. The DNA for the CDR3 is TGTGCCAGCAGTGGAACAGGGGGCAAAGATACGCAGTATTTT.

This clonotype was counted ten times or more. The chain recombines TRBV3-1 with TRBJ1-1; D ambiguous. V was clipped by 1 base and J by 4 bases, with 13 bases between them. The CDR3 totals 15 residues. Germline V lookup: CDR1 LGHDT, CDR2 YNNKEL (reference sequence). The CDR3 region is CASSQGSSWPTEAFF. The CDR3 nucleotides read TGTGCCAGCAGCCAAGGGTCTAGCTGGCCCACTGAAGCTTTCTTT.

This clonotype was seen many times. This chain links TRBV4-2 with TRBJ2-7; D gene uncertain. This CDR3 is built from 11 residues. The V end was cut by 3 bases, the J end by 4 bases, with 4 bases between. Germline assignment: CDR1 LGHNA and CDR2 YNFKEQ. CDR3 coding DNA: TGTGCCAGCAGCCACGAGTACGAGCAGTACTTC. Protein sequence: CASSHEYEQYF.

This clonotype turned up a few times. The rearrangement links TRBV12-5 to TRBJ2-1; D gene ambiguous. CDR1 is LGHNT, CDR2 FRNRAP, per germline. Trimming pared 6 bases from V and 7 bases from J, leaving 10 bases between. This CDR3 region has 12 residues. The CDR3 reads CASGRTQNEQFF. In DNA, the CDR3 is TGTGCTAGTGGACGAACCCAGAATGAGCAGTTCTTC.

This clonotype occurred many times. The chain employs TRBV29-1 and TRBJ2-3; D assignment may be TRBD1 or TRBD2 (5 bases each). This CDR3 spans 14 amino acids. The V end was cut by 7 bases, the J end by 1 base, with 15 bases between. Germline loops: CDR1 SQVTM, CDR2 ANQGSEA. The CDR3 sequence: CSAVGVLGTDTQYF. The CDR3, as DNA: TGCAGCGCCGTGGGGGTGTTAGGCACAGATACGCAGTATTTT.

This clonotype was picked up many times. The chain employs TRBV6-1 and TRBJ2-6, with no clear D. Trimming took off 6 bases at V and 2 bases at J, with 8 bases between the two ends. Germline lookup yields CDR1 MNHNS and CDR2 SASEGT. This CDR3 has 14 amino acids. CDR3 nucleotides: TGTGCCAGCAGCTATGAAACTGGGGCCAACGTCCTGACTTTC. Its translation is CASSYETGANVLTF.

This clonotype has a count of ten or more. The genes are TRBV6-1 and TRBJ2-7, with D perhaps assigned TRBD1 or TRBD2 (5 bases each). V dropped 6 bases and J dropped 4 bases, with 10 bases sitting between them. The CDR3 is 12 amino acids. Germline V gives CDR1 MNHNS, CDR2 SASEGT. This chain's CDR3 is CASSRGRYEQYF. CDR3 nucleotide sequence: TGTGCCAGCAGCCGGGGACGATACGAGCAGTACTTC.

This sequence joins TRBV6-6 and TRBJ2-1; 8 positions match TRBD2. The CDR3 covers 16 residues. Germline CDR1 is MNHNY and CDR2 is SVGAGI (reference sequence). The trim removed 2 bases at V and 6 bases at J, leaving 9 bases unmatched. The CDR3 coding sequence is TGTGCCAGCAGTTACGGCTCGGGAGGGCCATGCAATGAGCAGTTCTTC. As protein: CASSYGSGGPCNEQFF.